This TCR beta chain derives from a study of cytomegalovirus exposure and HLA in healthy donors. General study points: Roughly even sequencing depth across donors was the assumption behind the presence/absence analyses. When analyzed later, a missense DCLRE1C variant was found to be linked to TCR beta V- and J-gene trimming. Researchers catalogued under 200 TCR beta chains as cytomegalovirus-associated.

V dropped 7 bases and J dropped 4; count of bases not matched to a gene: 7. Germline V CDR1 and CDR2: MNHNS, SASEGT. The CDR3 totals 14 residues. A word on this clone: Its specificity is not known.

Primers: 60 Vbeta forward and 13 Jbeta reverse. Some clones are missing from TCRdb's copy, which holds only in-frame ones; the method was immunoSEQ multiplex PCR. Altogether about 210,000 clones are present, almost 80% being singletons, with the ten largest covering over 1.5%. This receptor was obtained from a male donor in good health and CMV-seronegative. J is TRBJ1-5 and V is TRBV6-1; 7 bases map to TRBD1. Sequenced sample: PBMCs. This chain's CDR3 is CASTLGQNNQPQHF. In DNA, the CDR3 is TGTGCCAGCACCCTGGGACAGAATAATCAGCCCCAGCATTTT.